This TCR beta chain comes out of a study of CD8 T cells in ankylosing spondylitis (TCRdb year 2017). Background for the entire study: The study set out to find disease-linked TCR variants by profiling T cell receptor beta repertoires in ankylosing spondylitis patients and healthy donors. The whole study cohort included under 140 healthy donors and over 20 ankylosing spondylitis patients. Samples of peripheral blood were taken, and for ankylosing spondylitis patients, synovial fluid was collected as well.

Overall results and qualifications from the work: Blood from ankylosing spondylitis patients appeared to be characterized by a TCR beta motif made up of seven or eight highly homologous amino acid variants. According to the report, matched synovial fluid samples from ankylosing spondylitis patients were significantly enriched for the disease-linked clones. In peripheral blood, the disease-linked clones were found at relatively low frequencies and had a CD8+ phenotype. Some TCR beta motif variants had previously been reported in synovial fluid and blood of reactive arthritis patients, which suggested common disease-initiation mechanisms.

Instrument on record: Illumina HiSeq 2500. TCR beta libraries were prepared by quantitative 5'-RACE with molecular barcodes. On the authors' methods: A new computational method, built on a probabilistic model of VDJ rearrangement, was used to identify disease-linked TCR variants. TCRdb reran the public reads through fastp at Q25 and MiXCR, keeping productive beta chains. Rows are combined by CDR3 protein, so each entry shows the most common genes and DNA. These V and J calls derive from TCRdb rather than the authors' analysis. In this sample the table shows roughly 130,000 distinct CDR3 sequences, around 7% of which occur a single time. The ten largest make up more than 10% of the sample. Inclusive of the bounding cysteine and phenylalanine, the CDR3 is 15 residues long. Left in the record is the CDR3 DNA by itself, 45 bases read in frame from the first base. The germline V gene (reference sequence) yields MNHEY for CDR1 and SMNVEV for CDR2. V lost 5 bases and J lost 8 bases; the stretch between them is 16 bases long.

This clonotype was observed many times. What this receptor recognizes is not known. Base quality data are lacking; no much larger clone is found one base away. The clonotype comes from a male donor with ankylosing spondylitis or in good health (not recorded which). The chain uses TRBV27 and TRBJ1-6; the D gene cannot be resolved reliably. The specimen sequenced was blood, either unsorted or a sorted T cell fraction (not recorded which). The CDR3: CASSLGLGGDSPLHF. The base sequence is TGTGCCAGCAGTCTAGGACTGGGAGGTGATTCACCCCTCCACTTT.